Listed here are 8 T cell receptor beta chains from one sample, sequenced in a study of tumor-infiltrating lymphocytes in primary liver carcinoma. TCR beta cDNA was reverse-transcribed from 500 to 550 ng of total RNA. The reaction used a constant-region primer and ProtoScript II reverse transcriptase. ARM-PCR, slightly modified, supplied the TCR beta libraries through three nested multiplex PCR rounds. In the first two PCR rounds, TRBV1-TRBV30 forward primers were paired with a C-beta reverse primer, and each round lasted roughly 9 cycles. Using its own MiXCR run on the multiplex PCR reads, TCRdb lists one record per CDR3 protein. Of 99,000 or so distinct CDR3 sequences listed, roughly four fifths are singletons. Starting material for RNA and DNA co-extraction consisted of about 20-30 mg of unsorted bulk tissue. Sequencing input: liver tumor tissue from sampling region 3. The subset denotes: tumor region T3, left-lateral pole. The receptors originated from a man aged 40-55 years with primary liver carcinoma and hepatitis B virus infection.

In this sample, this clonotype turned up many times. V gene TRBV6-5 combines with J gene TRBJ2-2; possibly TRBD1 for D (6 bases). V was shortened by 5 bases and J by 3 bases, with 13 bases between the two germline ends. Germline CDR1 and CDR2: MNHEY and SVGAGI. The CDR3 length is 15 residues. CDR3 loop: CASSPPTGDTGELFF. The CDR3 DNA reads as TGTGCCAGCAGTCCACCGACAGGAGACACCGGGGAGCTGTTTTTT.

In the case of this clonotype: One end of the junction does not line up with germline, which may come from a read error. The gene calls are TRBV11-2 and TRBJ2-5, with D perhaps matching TRBD1 (5 bases). CDR1 is SGHAT, CDR2 FQNNGV, per germline. The CDR3 consists of 15 residues. The CDR3 is CVSSLGARRQETQYF. CDR3 in DNA: TGTGTCAGCAGCTTAGGGGCTAGGAGACAAGAGACCCAGTACTTC.

Note on this clonotype: Mismatch with germline at one junction end may stem from a read error. The rearrangement links TRBV4-1 to TRBJ2-3; 12 bases fit TRBD1. The CDR3 has 15 amino acids. The germline V gene encodes CDR1 MGHRA and CDR2 YSYEKL. The chain's CDR3 is CASSQTGQGADTQYF. DNA of the CDR3: TGCGCCAGCAGCCAAACGGGACAGGGGGCCGATACACAGTATTTT.

V usage is TRBV10-3 and J usage is TRBJ1-3, with a weak D call TRBD1 (6 bases). The CDR3 totals 13 residues. Germline CDR1 ENHRY, CDR2 SYGVKD. DNA of the CDR3: TGTACCACCAGTCAGGGGAGTGGAAACACCATATATTTT. This translates into CTTSQGSGNTIYF.

The rearrangement joins TRBV12-3 or TRBV12-4 to TRBJ2-7, with no clear D. V lost 6 bases and J 4 bases, leaving 19 bases between the germline ends. This CDR3 is built from 15 residues. CDR3 residues: CASSKSSADSYEQYF. The CDR3 coding sequence is TGTGCCAGCAGCAAATCTTCGGCAGACTCTTACGAGCAGTACTTC.

Worth noting for this clonotype: A junction boundary mismatches the germline segment, possibly from a read error. The chain couples TRBV29-1 to TRBJ2-2; 7 nucleotides match TRBD2. Germline CDR1 is SQVTM and CDR2 is ANQGSEA. The CDR3 has 14 residues. The CDR3 DNA reads TGCAGCGTCCTCGGTCCGGGACCCACCGGGGGGATGCTTTTT. Translated, it gives CSVLGPGPTGGMLF.

With regard to this clonotype: The conserved closing phenylalanine or tryptophan is absent in this CDR3, likely reflecting a read error. The rearrangement joins TRBV4-1 to TRBJ2-3; TRBD2 matches at 10 bases. Germline values: CDR1 MGHRA, CDR2 YSYEKL. This CDR3 is 15 amino acids long. The V segment lost 6 bases and the J segment 5 bases; nucleotides outside the gene matches: 8. CDR3 amino acids: CASRVDSGRIDTQYS. CDR3 coding DNA: TGCGCCAGCAGGGTCGATAGCGGGAGGATAGATACGCAGTATTCT.

This clonotype came up once. Sequence at one end of the junction differs from germline and may be a read error. V gene TRBV30 combines with J gene TRBJ1-4; weak D call: TRBD1 (5 bases). The length of the CDR3 is 13 residues. CDR1 is GTSNPN, CDR2 SVGIG, per germline (reference sequence). CDR3 region: CAWNIGGREKLFF. CDR3 nucleotides: TGTGCTTGGAATATTGGGGGGAGGGAAAAACTGTTTTTT.